The 8 T cell receptor beta chains given below trace back to one sample, sequenced in a study of CD8 T cells in ankylosing spondylitis. TCRdb re-called the 5' RACE reads with MiXCR, one entry per CDR3 protein. The sample includes under 250,000 distinct CDR3 sequences, around a tenth of them seen just once. The sequencing input was blood, either unsorted or a sorted T cell fraction (not recorded which). All receptors come from a male donor with ankylosing spondylitis or in good health (not recorded which).

This clonotype was detected ten times or more. V is TRBV20-1 and J is TRBJ1-2; no clear D. The V end lost 0 bases, the J end lost 5 bases, and 7 bases lay between the germline ends. The CDR3 runs to 12 residues. Germline V gives CDR1 DFQATT, CDR2 SNEGSKA (reference sequence). CDR3 sequence reads: CSARDRMYGYTF. CDR3 coding DNA: TGCAGTGCTAGAGACAGGATGTATGGCTACACCTTC.

The table lists this clonotype with a few counts. The chain has TRBV10-3 and TRBJ2-1; possibly TRBD1 for D (6 bases). This CDR3 is 19 amino acids long. Trimming took 4 bases from V and 0 from J, leaving 22 bases between them. Germline CDR1 reads ENHRY; CDR2 reads SYGVKD. CDR3 in DNA: TGTGCCATCAGTGCATCAGGGGCCGAGTTTCAAAGCTCCTACAATGAGCAGTTCTTC. It codes for CAISASGAEFQSSYNEQFF.

The table lists this clonotype with many counts. This chain links TRBV6-1 with TRBJ2-1, with D perhaps assigned TRBD1 or TRBD2 (6 bases each). CDR3 length: 14 amino acids. The germline V gene has CDR1 MNHNS and CDR2 SASEGT. V lost 0 bases to trimming and J lost 8 bases, with 11 bases between them. The CDR3 loop reads CASSEAGGFYEQFF. CDR3 coding DNA: TGTGCCAGCAGTGAAGCAGGGGGGTTTTATGAGCAGTTCTTC.

The V gene is TRBV5-1, the J gene TRBJ2-1; 7 bases are a match to TRBD1. J gave up 5 bases and V 0 bases, and 2 bases lay outside the gene matches. This CDR3 comprises 14 residues. The germline gives CDR1 SGHRS, CDR2 YFSETQ. The CDR3 sequence is CASSLEQGNNEQFF. CDR3 coding DNA: TGCGCCAGCAGCTTGGAACAGGGGAACAATGAGCAGTTCTTC.

This clonotype was counted ten times or more. This chain links TRBV28 with TRBJ1-1, with D possibly being TRBD1 (6 bases). The CDR3 runs to 13 residues. Looked up from germline, CDR1 is MDHEN and CDR2 is SYDVKM. V dropped 1 base and J dropped 5 bases, with 8 bases sitting between them. CDR3 DNA sequence: TGTGCCAGCAGTTTATCAGGGGTGACTGAAGCTTTCTTT. Translation gives CASSLSGVTEAFF.

V and J are TRBV7-9 and TRBJ2-7; TRBD2 matches at 10 bases. There are 13 residues in the CDR3. V gave up 5 bases and J gave up 6 bases; unmatched junction bases: 4. Germline V CDR1 and CDR2: SEHNR, FQNEAQ (reference sequence). The CDR3 sequence: CASSPSGGGEQYF. DNA of the CDR3: TGTGCCAGCAGCCCTAGCGGGGGAGGCGAGCAGTACTTC. Based on the CDR3 plus reference TRBV7-9 and TRBJ2-7, the full variable domain is DTGVSQNPRHKITKRGQNVTFRCDPISEHNRLYWYRQTLGQGPEFLTYFQNEAQLEKSRLLSDRFSAERPKGSFSTLEIQRTEQGDSAMYLCASSPSGGGEQYFGPGTRLTVT.

The chain combines TRBV2 with TRBJ2-7; D call uncertain. Trimming left V 7 bases short and J 3 bases short, with 16 bases between. This CDR3 has 14 amino acids. CDR1 is SNHLY, CDR2 FYNNEI, per germline. The CDR3 is CASIGSPGLYEQYF. The CDR3 DNA reads as TGTGCCAGCATCGGCAGCCCTGGTCTCTACGAGCAGTACTTC. Using reference TRBV2 and TRBJ2-7 for the parts outside the CDR3, the full variable domain is EPEVTQTPSHQVTQMGQEVILRCVPISNHLYFYWYRQILGQKVEFLVSFYNNEISEKSEIFDDQFSVERPDGSNFTLKIRSTKLEDSAMYFCASIGSPGLYEQYFGPGTRLTVT.

This clonotype was seen ten or more times. The chain links TRBV20-1 to TRBJ2-1, with a weak D call TRBD2 (6 bases). V shed 2 bases and J shed 0 bases, with 17 bases lying between them. Germline V gene sequence: CDR1 DFQATT, CDR2 SNEGSKA (reference sequence). The CDR3 has 17 amino acids. The CDR3 DNA reads TGCAGTGCTAGAATTTTATCTAGCGAGAGCTCCTACAATGAGCAGTTCTTC. It codes for CSARILSSESSYNEQFF.